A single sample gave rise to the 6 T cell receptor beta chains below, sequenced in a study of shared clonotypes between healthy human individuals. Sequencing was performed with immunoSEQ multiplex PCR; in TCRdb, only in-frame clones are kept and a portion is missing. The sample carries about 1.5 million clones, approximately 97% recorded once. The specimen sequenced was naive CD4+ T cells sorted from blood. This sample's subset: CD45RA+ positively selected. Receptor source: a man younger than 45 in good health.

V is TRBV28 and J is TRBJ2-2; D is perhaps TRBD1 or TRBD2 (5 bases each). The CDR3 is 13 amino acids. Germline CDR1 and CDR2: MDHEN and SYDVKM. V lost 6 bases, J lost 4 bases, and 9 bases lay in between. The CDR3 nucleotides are TGTGCCAGCAGGAGGGGACGCACCGGGGAGCTGTTTTTT. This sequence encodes CASRRGRTGELFF.

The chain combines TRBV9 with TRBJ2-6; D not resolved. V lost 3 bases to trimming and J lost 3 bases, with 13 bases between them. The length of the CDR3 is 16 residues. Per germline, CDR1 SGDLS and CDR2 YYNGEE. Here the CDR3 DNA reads TGTGCCAGCAGCGCCCGCCTCCGGGTTGGGGCCAACGTCCTGACTTTC. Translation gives CASSARLRVGANVLTF. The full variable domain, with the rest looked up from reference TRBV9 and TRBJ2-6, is DSGVTQTPKHLITATGQRVTLRCSPRSGDLSVYWYQQSLDQGLQFLIQYYNGEERAKGNILERFSAQQFPDLHSELNLSSLELGDSALYFCASSARLRVGANVLTFGAGSRLTVL.

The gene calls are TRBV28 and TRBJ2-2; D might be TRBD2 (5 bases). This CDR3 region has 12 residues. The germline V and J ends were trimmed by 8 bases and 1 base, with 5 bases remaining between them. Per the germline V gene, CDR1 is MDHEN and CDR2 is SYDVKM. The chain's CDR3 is CASEGNTGELFF. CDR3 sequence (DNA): TGTGCCAGCGAGGGGAACACCGGGGAGCTGTTTTTT. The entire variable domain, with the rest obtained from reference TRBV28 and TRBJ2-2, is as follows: DVKVTQSSRYLVKRTGEKVFLECVQDMDHENMFWYRQDPGLGLRLIYFSYDVKMKEKGDIPEGYSVSREKKERFSLILESASTNQTSMYLCASEGNTGELFFGEGSRLTVL.

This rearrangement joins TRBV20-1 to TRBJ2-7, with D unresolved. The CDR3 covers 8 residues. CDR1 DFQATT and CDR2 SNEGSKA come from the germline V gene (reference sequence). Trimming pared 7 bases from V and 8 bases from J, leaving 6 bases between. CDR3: CSVTQQYF. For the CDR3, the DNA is TGCAGTGTGACGCAGCAGTACTTC.

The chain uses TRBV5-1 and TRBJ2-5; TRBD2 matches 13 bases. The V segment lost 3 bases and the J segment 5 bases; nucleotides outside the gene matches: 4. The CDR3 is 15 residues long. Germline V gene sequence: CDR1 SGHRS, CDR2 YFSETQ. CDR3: CASSSTSGRVETQYF. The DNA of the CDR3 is TGCGCCAGCAGCTCTACTAGCGGGAGGGTGGAGACCCAGTACTTC.

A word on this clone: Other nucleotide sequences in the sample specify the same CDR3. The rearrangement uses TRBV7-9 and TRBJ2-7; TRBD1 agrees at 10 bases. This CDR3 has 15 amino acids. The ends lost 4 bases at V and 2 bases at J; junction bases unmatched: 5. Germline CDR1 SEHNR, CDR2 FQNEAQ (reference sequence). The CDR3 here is CASSSTGTGAYEQYF. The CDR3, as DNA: TGTGCCAGCAGCTCAACCGGGACAGGGGCCTACGAGCAGTACTTC. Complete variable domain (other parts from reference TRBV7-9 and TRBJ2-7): DTGVSQNPRHKITKRGQNVTFRCDPISEHNRLYWYRQTLGQGPEFLTYFQNEAQLEKSRLLSDRFSAERPKGSFSTLEIQRTEQGDSAMYLCASSSTGTGAYEQYFGPGTRLTVT.